This T cell receptor (beta chain) was sequenced in a study of CD8 T cells in ankylosing spondylitis. TCRdb independently ran MiXCR on the 5' RACE reads; one entry per CDR3 protein. The table has about 360,000 distinct CDR3 sequences, 20% to 25% seen once. This clonotype was seen more than once but under ten times. V gave up 4 bases and J gave up 5 bases; unmatched junction bases: 8. In germline, CDR1 is SNHLY, CDR2 FYNNEI. The CDR3 is 16 residues long. The sequence was obtained from a male donor with ankylosing spondylitis or in good health (not recorded which). Sequenced sample: blood, either unsorted or a sorted T cell fraction (not recorded which). The V call is TRBV2, the J call TRBJ1-5; TRBD1 agrees at 10 bases. CDR3 residues: CASSGDRGLWDQPQHF. The CDR3 DNA reads as TGTGCCAGCAGTGGGGACAGGGGCCTTTGGGATCAGCCCCAGCATTTT.